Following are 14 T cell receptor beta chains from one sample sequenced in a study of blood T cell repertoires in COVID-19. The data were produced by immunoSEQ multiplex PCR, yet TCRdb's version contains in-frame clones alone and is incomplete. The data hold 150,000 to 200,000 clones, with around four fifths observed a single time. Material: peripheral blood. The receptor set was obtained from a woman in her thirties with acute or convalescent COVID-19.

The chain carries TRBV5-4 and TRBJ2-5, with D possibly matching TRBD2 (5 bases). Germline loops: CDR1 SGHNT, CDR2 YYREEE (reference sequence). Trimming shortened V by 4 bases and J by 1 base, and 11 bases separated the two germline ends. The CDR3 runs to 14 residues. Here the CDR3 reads CASSHRGVQETQYF. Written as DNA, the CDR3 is TGTGCCAGCAGCCACCGGGGAGTCCAAGAGACCCAGTACTTC.

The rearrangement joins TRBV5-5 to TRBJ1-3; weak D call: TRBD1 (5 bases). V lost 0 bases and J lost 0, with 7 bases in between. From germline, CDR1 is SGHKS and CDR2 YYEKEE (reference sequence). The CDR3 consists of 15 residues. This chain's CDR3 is CASSLVQGSGNTIYF. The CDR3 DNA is TGTGCCAGCAGCTTGGTTCAGGGCTCTGGAAACACCATATATTTT. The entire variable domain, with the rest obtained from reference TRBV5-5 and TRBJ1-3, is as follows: DAGVTQSPTHLIKTRGQQVTLRCSPISGHKSVSWYQQVLGQGPQFIFQYYEKEERGRGNFPDRFSARQFPNYSSELNVNALLLGDSALYLCASSLVQGSGNTIYFGEGSWLTVV.

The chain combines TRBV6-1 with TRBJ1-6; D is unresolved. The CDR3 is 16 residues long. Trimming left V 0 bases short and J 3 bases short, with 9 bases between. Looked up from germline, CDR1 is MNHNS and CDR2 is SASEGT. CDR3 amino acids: CASSEAYGNYNSPLHF. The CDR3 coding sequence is TGTGCCAGCAGTGAAGCGTACGGGAACTATAATTCACCCCTCCACTTT.

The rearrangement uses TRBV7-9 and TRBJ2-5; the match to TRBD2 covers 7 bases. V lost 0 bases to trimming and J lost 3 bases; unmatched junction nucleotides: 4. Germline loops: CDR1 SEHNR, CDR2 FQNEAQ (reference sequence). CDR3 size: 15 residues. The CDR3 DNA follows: TGTGCCAGCAGCTTAGCCAGGACTAGGGAAGAGACCCAGTACTTC. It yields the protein CASSLARTREETQYF.

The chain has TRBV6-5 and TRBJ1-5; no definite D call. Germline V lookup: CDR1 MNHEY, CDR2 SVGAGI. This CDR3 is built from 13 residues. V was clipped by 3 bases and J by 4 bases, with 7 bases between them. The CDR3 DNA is TGTGCCAGCAGTTATGGCAGAAATCAGCCCCAGCATTTT. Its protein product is CASSYGRNQPQHF.

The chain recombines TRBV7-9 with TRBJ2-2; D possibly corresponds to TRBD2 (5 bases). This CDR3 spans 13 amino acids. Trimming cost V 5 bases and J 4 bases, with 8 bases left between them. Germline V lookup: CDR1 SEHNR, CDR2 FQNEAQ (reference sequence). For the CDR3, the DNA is TGTGCCAGCAGCGCCGGAGGCACCGGGGAGCTGTTTTTT. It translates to CASSAGGTGELFF. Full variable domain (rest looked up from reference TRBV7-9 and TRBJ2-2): DTGVSQNPRHKITKRGQNVTFRCDPISEHNRLYWYRQTLGQGPEFLTYFQNEAQLEKSRLLSDRFSAERPKGSFSTLEIQRTEQGDSAMYLCASSAGGTGELFFGEGSRLTVL.

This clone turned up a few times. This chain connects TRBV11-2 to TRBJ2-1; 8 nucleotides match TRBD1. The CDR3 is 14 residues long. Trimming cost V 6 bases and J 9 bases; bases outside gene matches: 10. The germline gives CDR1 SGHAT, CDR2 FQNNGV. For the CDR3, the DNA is TGTGCCAGCAGGATCGCTTTCACAGGGGGTGAGCAGTTCTTC. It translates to CASRIAFTGGEQFF.

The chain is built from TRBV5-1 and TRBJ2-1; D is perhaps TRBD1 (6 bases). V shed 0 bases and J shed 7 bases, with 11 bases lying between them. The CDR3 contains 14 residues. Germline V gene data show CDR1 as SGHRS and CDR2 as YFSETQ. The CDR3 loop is CASSLAPGVNEQFF. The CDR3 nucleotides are TGCGCCAGCAGCTTGGCCCCAGGGGTGAATGAGCAGTTCTTC.

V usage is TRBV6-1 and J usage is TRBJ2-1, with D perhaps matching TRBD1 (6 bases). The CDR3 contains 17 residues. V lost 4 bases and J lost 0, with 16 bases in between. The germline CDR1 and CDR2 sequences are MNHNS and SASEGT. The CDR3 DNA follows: TGTGCCAGCAGTGGCCAGACAGGCCTGGACTCCTACAATGAGCAGTTCTTC. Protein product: CASSGQTGLDSYNEQFF.

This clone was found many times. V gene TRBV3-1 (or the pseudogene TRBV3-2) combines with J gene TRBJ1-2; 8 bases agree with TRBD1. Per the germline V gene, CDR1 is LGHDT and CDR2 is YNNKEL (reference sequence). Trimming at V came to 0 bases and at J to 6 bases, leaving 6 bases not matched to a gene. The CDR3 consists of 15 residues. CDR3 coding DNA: TGTGCCAGCAGCCAAGAAGGGTACAGGGGGGATGGCTACACCTTC. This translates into CASSQEGYRGDGYTF.

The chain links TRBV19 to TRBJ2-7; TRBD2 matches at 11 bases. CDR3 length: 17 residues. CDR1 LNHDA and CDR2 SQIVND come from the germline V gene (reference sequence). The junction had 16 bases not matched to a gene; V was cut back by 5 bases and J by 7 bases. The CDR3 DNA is TGTGCCAGTAGTGGGCCCAGCTTTAGCGGGAGGGCGCGAGAGCAGTACTTC. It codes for CASSGPSFSGRAREQYF. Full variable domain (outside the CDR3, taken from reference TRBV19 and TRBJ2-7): DGGITQSPKYLFRKEGQNVTLSCEQNLNHDAMYWYRQDPGQGLRLIYYSQIVNDFQKGDIAEGYSVSREKKESFPLTVTSAQKNPTAFYLCASSGPSFSGRAREQYFGPGTRLTVT.

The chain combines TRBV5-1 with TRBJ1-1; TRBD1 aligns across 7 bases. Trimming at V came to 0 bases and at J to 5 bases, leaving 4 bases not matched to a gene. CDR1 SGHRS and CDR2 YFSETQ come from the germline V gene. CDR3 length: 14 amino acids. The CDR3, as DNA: TGCGCCAGCAGCTTGGGACAGGGTTGGACTGAAGCTTTCTTT. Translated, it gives CASSLGQGWTEAFF.

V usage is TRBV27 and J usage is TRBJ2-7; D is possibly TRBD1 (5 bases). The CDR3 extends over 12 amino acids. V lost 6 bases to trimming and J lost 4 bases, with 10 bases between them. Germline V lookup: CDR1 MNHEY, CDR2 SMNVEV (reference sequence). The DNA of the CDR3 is TGTGCCAGCAGGCAGGGTGGTTACGAGCAGTACTTC. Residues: CASRQGGYEQYF.

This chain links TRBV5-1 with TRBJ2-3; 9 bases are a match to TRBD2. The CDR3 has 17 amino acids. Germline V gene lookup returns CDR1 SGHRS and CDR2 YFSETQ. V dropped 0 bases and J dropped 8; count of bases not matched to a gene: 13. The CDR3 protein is CASSLDSYGGRAATQYF. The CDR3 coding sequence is TGCGCCAGCAGCTTGGACTCTTATGGCGGGAGGGCTGCTACGCAGTATTTT.